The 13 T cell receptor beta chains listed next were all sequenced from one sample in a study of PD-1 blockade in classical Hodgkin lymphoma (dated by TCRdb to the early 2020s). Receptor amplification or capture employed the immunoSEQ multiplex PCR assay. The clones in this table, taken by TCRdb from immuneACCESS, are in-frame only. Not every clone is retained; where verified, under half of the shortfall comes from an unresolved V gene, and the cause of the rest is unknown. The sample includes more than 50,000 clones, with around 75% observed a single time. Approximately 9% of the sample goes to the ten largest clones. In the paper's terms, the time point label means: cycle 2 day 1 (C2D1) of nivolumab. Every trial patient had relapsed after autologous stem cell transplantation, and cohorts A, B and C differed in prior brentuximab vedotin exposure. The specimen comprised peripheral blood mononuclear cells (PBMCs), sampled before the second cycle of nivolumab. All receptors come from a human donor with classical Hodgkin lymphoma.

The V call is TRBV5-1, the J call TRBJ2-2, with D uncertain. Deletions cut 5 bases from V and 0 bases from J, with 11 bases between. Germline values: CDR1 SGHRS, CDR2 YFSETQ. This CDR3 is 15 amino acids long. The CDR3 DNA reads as TGCGCCAGCAGGGTGGGCGGCCCGAACACCGGGGAGCTGTTTTTT. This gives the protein CASRVGGPNTGELFF.

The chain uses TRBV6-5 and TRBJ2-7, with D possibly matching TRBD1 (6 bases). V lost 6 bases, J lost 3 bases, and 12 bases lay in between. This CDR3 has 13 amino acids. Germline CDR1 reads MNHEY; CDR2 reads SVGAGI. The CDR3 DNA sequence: TGTGCCAGCAGCCCCCGCAGGGGCTACGAGCAGTACTTC. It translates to CASSPRRGYEQYF.

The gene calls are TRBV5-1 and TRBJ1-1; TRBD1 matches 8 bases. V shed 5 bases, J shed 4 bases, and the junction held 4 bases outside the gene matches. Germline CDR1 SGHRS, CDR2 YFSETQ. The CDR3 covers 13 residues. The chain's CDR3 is CASRLTGGTEAFF. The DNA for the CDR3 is TGCGCCAGCAGACTAACAGGGGGCACTGAAGCTTTCTTT.

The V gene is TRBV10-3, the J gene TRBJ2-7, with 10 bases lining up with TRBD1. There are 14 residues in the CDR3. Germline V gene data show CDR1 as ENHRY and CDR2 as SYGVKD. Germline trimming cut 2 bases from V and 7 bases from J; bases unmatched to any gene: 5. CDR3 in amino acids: CAISEGTGVSEQYF. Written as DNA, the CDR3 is TGTGCCATCAGTGAGGGGACAGGGGTCTCGGAGCAGTACTTC.

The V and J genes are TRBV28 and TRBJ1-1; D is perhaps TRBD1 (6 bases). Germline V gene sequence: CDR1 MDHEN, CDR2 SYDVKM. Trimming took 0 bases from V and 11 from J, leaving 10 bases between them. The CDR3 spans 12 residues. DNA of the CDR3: TGTGCCAGCAGTTTATGGGGGGCAGGGGCTTTCTTT. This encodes CASSLWGAGAFF.

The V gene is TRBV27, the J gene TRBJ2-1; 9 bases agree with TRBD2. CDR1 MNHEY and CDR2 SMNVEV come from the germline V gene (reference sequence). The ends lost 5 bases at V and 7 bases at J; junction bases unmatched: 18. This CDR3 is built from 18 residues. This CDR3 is CASSPLSSGSPSINEQFF. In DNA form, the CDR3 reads TGTGCCAGCAGTCCGTTGAGTAGCGGGAGCCCTTCTATTAATGAGCAGTTCTTC.

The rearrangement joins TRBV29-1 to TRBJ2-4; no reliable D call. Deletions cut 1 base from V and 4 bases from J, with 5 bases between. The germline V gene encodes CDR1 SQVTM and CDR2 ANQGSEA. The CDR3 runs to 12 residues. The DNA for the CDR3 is TGCAGCGTTGAAGTACAGAAAAACATTCAGTACTTC. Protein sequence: CSVEVQKNIQYF.

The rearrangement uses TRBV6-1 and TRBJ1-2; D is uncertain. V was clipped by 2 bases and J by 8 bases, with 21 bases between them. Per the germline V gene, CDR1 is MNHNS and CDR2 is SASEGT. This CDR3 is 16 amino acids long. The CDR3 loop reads CASSENLGLGVLGYTF. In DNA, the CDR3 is TGTGCCAGCAGTGAAAATTTGGGTCTGGGAGTCTTGGGCTACACCTTC.

CDR3 DNA: TGTGCCAGCAGCTTAGGACTAAGGGGTGGCTACACCTTC. Residues: CASSLGLRGGYTF. The chain links TRBV11-2 to TRBJ1-2; a weak D match, TRBD1 (5 bases). The CDR3 runs 13 residues. CDR1 and CDR2 (germline): SGHAT, FQNNGV. The V end was cut by 1 base, the J end by 7 bases, with 10 bases between.

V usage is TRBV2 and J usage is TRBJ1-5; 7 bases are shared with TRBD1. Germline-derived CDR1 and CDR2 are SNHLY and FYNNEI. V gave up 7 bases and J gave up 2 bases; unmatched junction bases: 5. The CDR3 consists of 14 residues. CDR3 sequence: CASNPGTGNQPQHF. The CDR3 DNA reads TGTGCCAGCAATCCCGGGACAGGCAATCAGCCCCAGCATTTT. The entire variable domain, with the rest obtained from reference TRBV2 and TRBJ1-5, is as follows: EPEVTQTPSHQVTQMGQEVILRCVPISNHLYFYWYRQILGQKVEFLVSFYNNEISEKSEIFDDQFSVERPDGSNFTLKIRSTKLEDSAMYFCASNPGTGNQPQHFGDGTRLSIL.

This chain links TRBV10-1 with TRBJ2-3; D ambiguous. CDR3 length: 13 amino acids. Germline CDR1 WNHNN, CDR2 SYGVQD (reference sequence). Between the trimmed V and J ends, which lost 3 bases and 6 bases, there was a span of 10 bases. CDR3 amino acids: CASSDSGSDTQYF. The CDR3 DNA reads TGCGCCAGCAGTGATTCTGGGTCGGATACGCAGTATTTT.

CDR3 amino acids: CASSIGAGVEEQYF. CDR3 sequence (DNA): TGTGCCAGTAGTATCGGGGCAGGGGTGGAAGAGCAGTACTTC. The chain couples TRBV19 to TRBJ2-7, with D maybe TRBD1 (6 bases). The CDR3 is made up of 14 amino acids. Trimming removed 3 bases from V and 7 bases from J, with 16 bases in between. Germline V gene lookup returns CDR1 LNHDA and CDR2 SQIVND (reference sequence).

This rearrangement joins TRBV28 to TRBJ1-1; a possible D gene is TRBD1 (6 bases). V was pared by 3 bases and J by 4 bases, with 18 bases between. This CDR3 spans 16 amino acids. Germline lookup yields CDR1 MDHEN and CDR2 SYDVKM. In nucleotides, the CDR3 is TGTGCCAGCAGTTTCCGGGGATGGACAGTGAGCACTGAAGCTTTCTTT. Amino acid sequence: CASSFRGWTVSTEAFF.